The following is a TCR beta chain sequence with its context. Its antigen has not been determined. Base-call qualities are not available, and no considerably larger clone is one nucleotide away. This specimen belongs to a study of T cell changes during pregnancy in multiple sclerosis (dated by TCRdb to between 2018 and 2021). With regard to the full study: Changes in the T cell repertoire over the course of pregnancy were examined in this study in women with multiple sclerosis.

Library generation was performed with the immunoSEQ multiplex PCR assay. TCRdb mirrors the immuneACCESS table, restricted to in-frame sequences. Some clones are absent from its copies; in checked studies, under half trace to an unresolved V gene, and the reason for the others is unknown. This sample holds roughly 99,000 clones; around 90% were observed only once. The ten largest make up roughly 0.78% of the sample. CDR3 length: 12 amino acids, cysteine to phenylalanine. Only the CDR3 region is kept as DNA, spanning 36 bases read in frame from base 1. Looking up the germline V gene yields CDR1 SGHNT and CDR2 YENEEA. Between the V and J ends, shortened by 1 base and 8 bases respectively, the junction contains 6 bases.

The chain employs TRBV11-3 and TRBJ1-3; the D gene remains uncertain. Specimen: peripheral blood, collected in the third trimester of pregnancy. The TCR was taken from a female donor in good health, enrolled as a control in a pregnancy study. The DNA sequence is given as TGTGCCAGCAGCTTAGCGGTGGACACCATATATTTT. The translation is CASSLAVDTIYF.